This TCR beta chain originates from a study of blood T cell repertoires in COVID-19. The germline V gene has CDR1 SGHVS and CDR2 FQNEAQ. The CDR3 loop spans 13 amino acids. Trimming took 3 bases from V and 6 from J, leaving 9 bases between them. The protocol was immunoSEQ multiplex PCR, while the TCRdb copy is restricted to in-frame clones and leaves out a portion. The table lists about 480,000 clones, 88% of them singletons, with about 12% in the top ten. V and J are TRBV7-8 and TRBJ1-5, with D possibly TRBD1 on 6 matching bases. The source of this sequence is a woman aged 45-65 years with COVID-19, enrolled during active disease. The sequenced sample consisted of peripheral blood. CDR3 residues: CASSLEGGQPQHF. The CDR3 nucleotides read TGTGCCAGCAGCTTGGAAGGGGGTCAGCCCCAGCATTTT.